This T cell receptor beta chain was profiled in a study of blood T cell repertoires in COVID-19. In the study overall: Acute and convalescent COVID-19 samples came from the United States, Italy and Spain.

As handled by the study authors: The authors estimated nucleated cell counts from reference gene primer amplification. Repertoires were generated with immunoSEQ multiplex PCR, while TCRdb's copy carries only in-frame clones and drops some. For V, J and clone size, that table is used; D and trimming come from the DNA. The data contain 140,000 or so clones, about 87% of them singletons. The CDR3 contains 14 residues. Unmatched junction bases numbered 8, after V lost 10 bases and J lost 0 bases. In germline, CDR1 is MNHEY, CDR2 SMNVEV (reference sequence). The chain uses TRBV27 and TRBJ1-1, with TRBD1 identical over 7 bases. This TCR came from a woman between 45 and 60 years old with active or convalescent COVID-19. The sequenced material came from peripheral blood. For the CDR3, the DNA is TGTGCCAACATGACAGGGTCTATGAACACTGAAGCTTTCTTT. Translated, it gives CANMTGSMNTEAFF.